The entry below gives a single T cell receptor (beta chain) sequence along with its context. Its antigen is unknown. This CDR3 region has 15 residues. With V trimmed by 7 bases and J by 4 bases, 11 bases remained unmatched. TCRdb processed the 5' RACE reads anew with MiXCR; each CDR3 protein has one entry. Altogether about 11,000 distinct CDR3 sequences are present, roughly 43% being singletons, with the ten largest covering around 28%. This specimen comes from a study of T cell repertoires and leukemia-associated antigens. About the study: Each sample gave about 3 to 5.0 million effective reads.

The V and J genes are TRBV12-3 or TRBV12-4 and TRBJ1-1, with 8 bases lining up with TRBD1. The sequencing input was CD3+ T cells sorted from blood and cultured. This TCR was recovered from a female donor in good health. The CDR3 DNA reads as TGTGCCAGCAACCCCGGACAGGGTCGAGGCACTGAAGCTTTCTTT. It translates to CASNPGQGRGTEAFF.